The 14 T cell receptor beta chains reported below all come from one sample, sequenced in a study of OX40 agonist ivuxolimab in advanced cancers. Libraries were prepared by immunoSEQ multiplex PCR; TCRdb keeps only in-frame clonotypes and omits some of them. The data contain tens of thousands of clones, approximately 88% of them singletons. The material sequenced was CD4+ or CD8+ T cells sorted from blood, taken in a trial of the OX40 agonist ivuxolimab. These receptors were obtained from an adult with an advanced solid tumor such as melanoma, head and neck, liver or kidney cancer.

This clone has a single count. This CDR3 is CASSRGTGKAGELFF. Here the CDR3 DNA reads TGCGCCAGCAGCCGAGGGACAGGGAAGGCCGGGGAGCTGTTTTTT. The J gene is TRBJ2-2, the V gene TRBV4-1; 9 positions match TRBD1. Germline V gene lookup returns CDR1 MGHRA and CDR2 YSYEKL. Trimming removed 4 bases from V and 6 bases from J; junction bases left unmatched: 6. The CDR3 has 15 residues.

This chain links TRBV7-2 with TRBJ1-2; D remains ambiguous. Germline V gene sequence: CDR1 SGHTA, CDR2 FQGNSA. Trimming removed 6 bases from V and 4 bases from J, with 18 bases in between. The CDR3 runs 15 residues. In DNA form, the CDR3 reads TGTGCCAGCAGACTCCCGGGCTTTTCAGTCTATGGCTACACCTTC. It is translated as CASRLPGFSVYGYTF.

The chain has TRBV11-2 and TRBJ1-1; D gene uncertain. V shed 3 bases and J shed 7 bases, with 12 bases lying between them. The CDR3 is 13 amino acids. The germline CDR1 and CDR2 sequences are SGHAT and FQNNGV. The CDR3 DNA reads as TGTGCCAGCAGCTTCCGGGTCTACAGTGAAGCTTTCTTT. Residues: CASSFRVYSEAFF.

This clone was picked up a small number of times. This chain uses TRBV7-2 with TRBJ2-5; 8 bases are shared with TRBD2. The CDR3 loop spans 14 amino acids. Losses at the gene ends were 2 bases for V and 6 bases for J; bases not matched to a gene: 5. Germline loops: CDR1 SGHTA, CDR2 FQGNSA. CDR3 coding DNA: TGTGCCAGCAGCTTAAGCGGGAGCTGGAAGACCCAGTACTTC. It specifies CASSLSGSWKTQYF. Full variable domain (outside the CDR3, taken from reference TRBV7-2 and TRBJ2-5): GAGVSQSPSNKVTEKGKDVELRCDPISGHTALYWYRQSLGQGLEFLIYFQGNSAPDKSGLPSDRFSAERTGGSVSTLTIQRTQQEDSAVYLCASSLSGSWKTQYFGPGTRLLVL.

The chain employs TRBV7-3 and TRBJ1-1, with D unclear. Per germline, CDR1 SGHTA and CDR2 FQGTGA. The CDR3 is 13 amino acids. Between the trimmed V and J ends, which lost 5 bases and 8 bases, there was a span of 15 bases. CDR3 nucleotide sequence: TGTGCCAGCAGCCCGAATAGGGATGGGGAAGCTTTCTTT. Translated, it gives CASSPNRDGEAFF.

The chain links TRBV30 to TRBJ1-6, with 9 bases that match TRBD1. Trimming took 0 bases from V and 7 from J; bases not matched to a gene: 4. The CDR3 is 15 residues long. Germline lookup yields CDR1 GTSNPN and CDR2 SVGIG (reference sequence). CDR3 region: CAWSVLTGGNSPLHF. The CDR3 DNA sequence: TGTGCCTGGAGTGTACTGACAGGGGGAAATTCACCCCTCCACTTT.

The V gene is TRBV18, the J gene TRBJ1-5; D might be TRBD1 (6 bases). The V gene's germline CDR1 is KGHSH and CDR2 LQKENI. Trimming left V 2 bases short and J 0 bases short, with 8 bases between. The CDR3 is 15 amino acids. CDR3 sequence: CASSPGQTSNQPQHF. The CDR3, as DNA: TGTGCCAGCTCACCAGGACAGACTAGCAATCAGCCCCAGCATTTT. Full variable domain (rest looked up from reference TRBV18 and TRBJ1-5): NAGVMQNPRHLVRRRGQEARLRCSPMKGHSHVYWYRQLPEEGLKFMVYLQKENIIDESGMPKERFSAEFPKEGPSILRIQQVVRGDSAAYFCASSPGQTSNQPQHFGDGTRLSIL.

The J gene is TRBJ1-1, the V gene TRBV6-5; possible D gene TRBD1, 5 bases. Germline values: CDR1 MNHEY, CDR2 SVGAGI. Trimming removed 2 bases from V and 7 bases from J, with 14 bases in between. CDR3 length: 14 residues. The CDR3 bases are TGTGCCAGCAGTTACGTGGGCAGGGTGGTTGAAGCTTTCTTT. Translating gives CASSYVGRVVEAFF.

J is TRBJ1-2 and V is TRBV9; TRBD1 matches 10 bases. The CDR3 totals 14 residues. V dropped 2 bases and J dropped 2; count of bases not matched to a gene: 0. CDR1 and CDR2 from the germline V gene are SGDLS and YYNGEE. CDR3 amino acids: CASSVDRGNYGYTF. For the CDR3, the DNA is TGTGCCAGCAGCGTGGACAGGGGGAACTATGGCTACACCTTC.

This clone was recorded once. The chain links TRBV29-1 to TRBJ2-1; 7 bases match TRBD2. The CDR3 is 14 residues long. Trimming cost V 4 bases and J 3 bases; bases outside gene matches: 6. Germline CDR1 is SQVTM and CDR2 is ANQGSEA. The CDR3 protein is CSVVRGSSYNEQFF. The CDR3 DNA reads as TGCAGCGTTGTGCGCGGGAGTAGCTACAATGAGCAGTTCTTC.

The J gene is TRBJ2-1, the V gene TRBV9; 9 nucleotides line up with TRBD1. V shed 2 bases and J 2 bases; nucleotides not matched to a gene: 11. Germline V gene lookup returns CDR1 SGDLS and CDR2 YYNGEE. The CDR3 runs to 18 residues. In DNA form, the CDR3 reads TGTGCCAGCAGCGTCGGGACAGGGACACATGGGACCTACAATGAGCAGTTCTTC. It encodes CASSVGTGTHGTYNEQFF.

CDR3: CASSLNGLTGNTEAFF. CDR3 DNA: TGCGCCAGCAGCTTGAATGGACTGACAGGGAACACTGAAGCTTTCTTT. V gene TRBV5-1 combines with J gene TRBJ1-1; D might be TRBD1 (6 bases). The V gene lost 1 base and the J gene lost 1 base, with 14 bases spanning the gap. The CDR3 consists of 16 residues. Germline CDR1 is SGHRS and CDR2 is YFSETQ.

The chain employs TRBV25-1 and TRBJ1-2; D unresolved. Trimming shortened V by 3 bases and J by 7 bases, and 15 bases separated the two germline ends. The CDR3 totals 14 residues. Germline CDR1 MGHDK, CDR2 SYGVNS. CDR3 loop: CASSDLVTSGGYTF. The CDR3 bases are TGTGCCAGCAGTGATTTGGTAACGTCTGGTGGCTACACCTTC.

This chain links TRBV6-1 with TRBJ2-3; D gene uncertain. Between the trimmed V and J ends, which lost 4 bases and 6 bases, there was a span of 11 bases. Germline CDR1 reads MNHNS; CDR2 reads SASEGT. This CDR3 contains 13 residues. The CDR3 sequence: CASSGIAWDTQYF. In DNA form, the CDR3 reads TGTGCCAGCAGTGGAATAGCCTGGGATACGCAGTATTTT.